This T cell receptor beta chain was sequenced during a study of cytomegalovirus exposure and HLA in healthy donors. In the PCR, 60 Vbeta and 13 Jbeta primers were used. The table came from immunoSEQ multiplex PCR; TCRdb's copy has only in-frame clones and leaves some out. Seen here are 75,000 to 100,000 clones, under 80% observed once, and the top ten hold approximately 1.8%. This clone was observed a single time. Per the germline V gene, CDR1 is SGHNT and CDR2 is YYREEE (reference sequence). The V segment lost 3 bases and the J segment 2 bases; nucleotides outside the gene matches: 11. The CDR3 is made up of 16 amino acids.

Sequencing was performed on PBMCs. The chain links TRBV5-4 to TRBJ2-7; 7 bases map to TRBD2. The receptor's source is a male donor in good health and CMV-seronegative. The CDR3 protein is CASSSAGLADPYEQYF. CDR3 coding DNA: TGTGCCAGCAGCTCCGCCGGGCTAGCGGACCCCTACGAGCAGTACTTC.